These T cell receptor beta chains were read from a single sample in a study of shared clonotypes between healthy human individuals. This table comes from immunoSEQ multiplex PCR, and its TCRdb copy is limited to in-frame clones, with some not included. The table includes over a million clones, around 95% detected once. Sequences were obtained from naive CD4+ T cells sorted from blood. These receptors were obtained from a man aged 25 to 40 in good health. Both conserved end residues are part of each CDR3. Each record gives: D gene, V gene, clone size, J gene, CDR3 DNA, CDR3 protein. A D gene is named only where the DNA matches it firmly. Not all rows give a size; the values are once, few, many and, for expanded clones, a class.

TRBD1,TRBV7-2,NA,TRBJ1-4,TGTGCCAGCAGCCCGGACAGGGGGCGTAAACTGTTTTTT,CASSPDRGRKLFF
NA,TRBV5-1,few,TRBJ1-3,TGCGCCAGCAGCTCCGGAGCAGACTCTGGAAACACCATATATTTT,CASSSGADSGNTIYF
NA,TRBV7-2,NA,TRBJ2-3,TGTGCCAGCAGCTTAATCGGGAGCAGCGCAGATACGCAGTATTTT,CASSLIGSSADTQYF
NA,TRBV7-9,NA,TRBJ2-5,TGTGCCAGCAGCTTAAGAACGGCGGGCGGAGAGACCCAGTACTTC,CASSLRTAGGETQYF
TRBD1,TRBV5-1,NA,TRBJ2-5,TGCGCCAGCAGCTTGGGACAGGGGTTACAAGAGACCCAGTACTTC,CASSLGQGLQETQYF
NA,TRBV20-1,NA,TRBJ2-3,TGCAGTGCTACCAGGGGAGATACGCAGTATTTT,CSATRGDTQYF
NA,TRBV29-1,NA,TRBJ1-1,TGCAGCGGGGACACGCTCTCTAAGAACACTGAAGCTTTCTTT,CSGDTLSKNTEAFF
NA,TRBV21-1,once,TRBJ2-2,TGTGCCAGCAGCGTTAGGCCCAGGGCGACCGGGGAGCTGTTTTTT,CASSVRPRATGELFF
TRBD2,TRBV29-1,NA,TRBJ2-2,TGCAGCGTTGCCGAGCCTAGCGGGAGGCGACCGGCCGGGGAGCTGTTTTTT,CSVAEPSGRRPAGELFF
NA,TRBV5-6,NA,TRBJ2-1,TGTGCCAGCAGCTTGGACGGATCCTCCTACAATGAGCAGTTCTTC,CASSLDGSSYNEQFF
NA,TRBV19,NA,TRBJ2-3,TGTGCCAGTAGTATCGCAGCGAGCACAGATACGCAGTATTTT,CASSIAASTDTQYF
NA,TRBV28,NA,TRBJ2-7,TGTGCCAGCAGTTCCACCTCCGGGAACTACAACGAGCAGTACTTC,CASSSTSGNYNEQYF
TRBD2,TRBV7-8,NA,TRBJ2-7,TGTGCCAGCAGCACACTAGCGGGAGACCACTACGAGCAGTACTTC,CASSTLAGDHYEQYF
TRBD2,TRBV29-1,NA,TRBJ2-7,TGCAGCGTTGGGATTATAGCGGGAGCCTACGAGCAGTACTTC,CSVGIIAGAYEQYF
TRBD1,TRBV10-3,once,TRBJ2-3,TGTGCCATCAGCGTATCCGGGACAGGGAGCACAGATACGCAGTATTTT,CAISVSGTGSTDTQYF
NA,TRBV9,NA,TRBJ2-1,TGTGCCAGCAGCGCCAGTCTAGTGCTTTACAATGAGCAGTTCTTC,CASSASLVLYNEQFF
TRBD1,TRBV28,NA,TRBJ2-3,TGTGCCAGCAGTATCTACAGGGGGGGCACAGATACGCAGTATTTT,CASSIYRGGTDTQYF
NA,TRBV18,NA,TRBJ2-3,TGTGCCAGCTCCCGGGACTTACACACCTCTAGCACAGATACGCAGTATTTT,CASSRDLHTSSTDTQYF
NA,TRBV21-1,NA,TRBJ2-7,TGTGCCAGCAGCAAAGGCCGCCCGAAAGAGCAGTACTTC,CASSKGRPKEQYF
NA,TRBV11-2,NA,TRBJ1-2,TGTGCCAGCAGCTCACTACGAAGAAGGGGAGACTATGGCTACACCTTC,CASSSLRRRGDYGYTF
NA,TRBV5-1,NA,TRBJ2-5,TGCGCCAGCAGCTTGGAAGGGATCCAAGAGACCCAGTACTTC,CASSLEGIQETQYF
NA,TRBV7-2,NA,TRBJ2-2,TGTGCCAGCAGCTTTGTGACCGGGGAGCTGTTTTTT,CASSFVTGELFF
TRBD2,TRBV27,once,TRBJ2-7,TGTGCCAGCAGGGAACAGGCGGGGGGCGAGCAGTACTTC,CASREQAGGEQYF
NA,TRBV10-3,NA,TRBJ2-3,TGTGCCATCAAAGAAGGGGGGTATAGCACAGATACGCAGTATTTT,CAIKEGGYSTDTQYF
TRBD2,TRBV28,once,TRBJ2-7,TGTGCCACCTTAGCGGGGGGCTCCCTCCTGGGTGGCGAGCAGTACTTC,CATLAGGSLLGGEQYF